This T cell receptor beta chain comes out of a study of blood T cell repertoires in COVID-19. Clones were sequenced by immunoSEQ multiplex PCR, and TCRdb holds only the in-frame ones, with some missing. The sample shows about 54,000 clones, around nine tenths of them seen only once. The sequence was obtained from a woman in her thirties or forties with active COVID-19. The sequencing sample was made of peripheral blood.

In nucleotides, the CDR3 is TGTGCCAGCAGCTTGGCCGCCGGGGGAAGTGAAAAACTGTTTTTT. It yields the protein CASSLAAGGSEKLFF. V and J are TRBV5-8 and TRBJ1-4; TRBD1 is a possible D gene (5 bases). Looked up from germline, CDR1 is SGHTS and CDR2 is YDEGEE. The length of the CDR3 is 15 residues. V was pared by 0 bases and J by 7 bases, with 13 bases between.